Each of the 3 T cell receptor beta chains below was sequenced from the same sample in a study of shared clonotypes between healthy human individuals. The data were produced by immunoSEQ multiplex PCR, yet TCRdb's version contains in-frame clones alone and is incomplete. The repertoire holds about 1.1 million clones, with approximately 80% as singletons. Source material: memory CD4+ T cells from PBMCs. Indicated subset: CD45RA-negative fraction. The receptor set was obtained from a young man in good health. Some clones in this sample may be carry-over from other donors' samples.

The CDR3, as DNA: TGTGCCAGCAGCTTAATCGGGGGTTCCTCTTCTGAAGCTTTCTTT. Its protein product is CASSLIGGSSSEAFF. The chain couples TRBV7-8 to TRBJ1-1; TRBD1 is a possible D gene (5 bases). V lost 2 bases and J lost 6, with 16 bases in between. This CDR3 region has 15 residues. Germline V gene lookup returns CDR1 SGHVS and CDR2 FQNEAQ.

The chain is built from TRBV7-2 and TRBJ2-3; the match to TRBD2 covers 10 bases. There are 15 residues in the CDR3. V trimming: 4 bases; J trimming: 3 bases; junction bases outside the gene matches: 4. Germline CDR1 reads SGHTA; CDR2 reads FQGNSA. CDR3 sequence: CASSSGTSETDTQYF. DNA of the CDR3: TGTGCCAGCAGCTCCGGGACTAGCGAAACAGATACGCAGTATTTT. The full variable domain, its missing parts supplied by reference TRBV7-2 and TRBJ2-3, is GAGVSQSPSNKVTEKGKDVELRCDPISGHTALYWYRQSLGQGLEFLIYFQGNSAPDKSGLPSDRFSAERTGGSVSTLTIQRTQQEDSAVYLCASSSGTSETDTQYFGPGTRLTVL.

V usage is TRBV5-1 and J usage is TRBJ2-2; D is unclear. Germline V gene lookup returns CDR1 SGHRS and CDR2 YFSETQ. This CDR3 contains 15 residues. The V gene lost 0 bases and the J gene lost 7 bases, with 13 bases spanning the gap. In DNA, the CDR3 is TGCGCCAGCAGCTTGGCCGACAAAGGAAGCGGGGAGCTGTTTTTT. It is translated as CASSLADKGSGELFF.